This TCR beta chain comes out of a study of T cells in localized non-small cell lung cancer. Study findings and constraints: The study detected a median approximately 55 of the top 100 tumor clones in adjacent lung. An association was observed between higher blood T cell density and longer overall survival.

Trimming pared 0 bases from V and 5 bases from J, leaving 11 bases between. Germline V gene data show CDR1 as MNHNS and CDR2 as SASEGT. The CDR3 length is 14 residues. A word on this clone: The antigen is not known.

Here immunoSEQ multiplex PCR was the method, and the copy in TCRdb shows in-frame clones only, minus some. The sample contains roughly 84,000 clones, around nine tenths of which appear only once. The sequence was collected from a woman between 40 and 69 years old with stage I squamous cell lung carcinoma. The source material was peripheral blood, sampled before any cancer treatment. V usage is TRBV6-1 and J usage is TRBJ2-7; D is unclear. CDR3 residues: CASSEALVKDEQYF. CDR3 sequence (DNA): TGTGCCAGCAGTGAAGCCCTGGTTAAGGACGAGCAGTACTTC.